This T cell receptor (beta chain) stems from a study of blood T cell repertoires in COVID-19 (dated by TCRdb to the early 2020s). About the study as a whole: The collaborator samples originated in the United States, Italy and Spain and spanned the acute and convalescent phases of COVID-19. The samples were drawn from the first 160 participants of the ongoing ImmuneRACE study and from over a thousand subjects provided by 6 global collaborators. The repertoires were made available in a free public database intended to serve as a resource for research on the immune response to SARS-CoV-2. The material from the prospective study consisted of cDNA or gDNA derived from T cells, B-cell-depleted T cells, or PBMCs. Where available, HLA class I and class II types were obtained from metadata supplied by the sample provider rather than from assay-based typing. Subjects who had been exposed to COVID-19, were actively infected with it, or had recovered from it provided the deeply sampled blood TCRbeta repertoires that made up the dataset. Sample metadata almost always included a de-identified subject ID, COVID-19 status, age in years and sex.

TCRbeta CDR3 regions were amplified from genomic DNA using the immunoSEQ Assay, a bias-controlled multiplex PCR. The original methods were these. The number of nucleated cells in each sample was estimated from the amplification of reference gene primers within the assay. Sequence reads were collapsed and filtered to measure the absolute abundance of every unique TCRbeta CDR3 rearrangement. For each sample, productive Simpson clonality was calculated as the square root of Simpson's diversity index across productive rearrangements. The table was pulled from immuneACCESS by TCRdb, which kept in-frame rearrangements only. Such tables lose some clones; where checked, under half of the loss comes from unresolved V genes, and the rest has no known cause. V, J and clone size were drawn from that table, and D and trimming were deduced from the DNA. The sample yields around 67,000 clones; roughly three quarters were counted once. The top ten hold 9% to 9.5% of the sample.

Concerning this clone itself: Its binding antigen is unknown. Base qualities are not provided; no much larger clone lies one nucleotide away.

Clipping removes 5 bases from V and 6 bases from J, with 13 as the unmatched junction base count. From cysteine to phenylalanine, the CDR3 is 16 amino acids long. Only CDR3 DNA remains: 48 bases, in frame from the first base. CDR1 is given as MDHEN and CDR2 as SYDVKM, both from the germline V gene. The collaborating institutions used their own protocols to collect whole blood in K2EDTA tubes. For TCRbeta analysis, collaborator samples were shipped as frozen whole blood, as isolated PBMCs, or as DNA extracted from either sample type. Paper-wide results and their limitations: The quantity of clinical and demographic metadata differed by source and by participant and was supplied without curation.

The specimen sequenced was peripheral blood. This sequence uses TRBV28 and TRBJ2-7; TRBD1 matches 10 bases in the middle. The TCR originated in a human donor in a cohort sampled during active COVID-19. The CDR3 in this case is CASSGMGTGAFAEQYF. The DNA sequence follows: TGTGCCAGCAGTGGGATGGGGACAGGGGCGTTTGCCGAGCAGTACTTC.